Below, 23 T cell receptor beta chains from the same sample are listed, as sequenced in a study of T cell responses to AZD1222 COVID-19 vaccine. Clones were read by immunoSEQ multiplex PCR, and TCRdb kept only the in-frame ones, dropping some. This sample has some 130,000 clones, with 80% to 95% found just once. Here the sequenced sample was peripheral blood, taken 28 days after the second AZD1222 dose. These receptor sequences come from an adult who received the AZD1222 COVID-19 vaccine.

The gene calls are TRBV9 and TRBJ1-1; TRBD1 agrees at 7 bases. The germline CDR1 and CDR2 sequences are SGDLS and YYNGEE. The CDR3 totals 15 residues. The V and J ends lost 2 bases and 4 bases, in that order; junction bases with no gene match: 8. The DNA for the CDR3 is TGTGCCAGCAGCGTTTTACAGGGGATTGGCACTGAAGCTTTCTTT. It codes for CASSVLQGIGTEAFF.

CDR3 loop: CASSQDQGRQPQHF. The CDR3 DNA is TGTGCCAGCAGCCAAGATCAAGGCCGGCAGCCCCAGCATTTT. V usage is TRBV3-1 (or the pseudogene TRBV3-2) and J usage is TRBJ1-5; D is uncertain. V was trimmed by 0 bases and J by 7 bases, leaving 10 bases between them. Per germline, CDR1 LGHDT and CDR2 YNNKEL (reference sequence). The CDR3 length is 14 residues.

The V and J genes are TRBV3-1 (or the pseudogene TRBV3-2) and TRBJ1-4; 9 nucleotides agree with TRBD1. Germline assignment: CDR1 LGHDT and CDR2 YNNKEL (reference sequence). V lost 5 bases and J lost 8; bases outside the gene matches: 9. This CDR3 has 15 amino acids. The CDR3 coding sequence is TGTGCCAGCAGCAATACAGGGGGCGCGGACGAAAAACTGTTTTTT. Amino acid sequence: CASSNTGGADEKLFF.

This rearrangement joins TRBV13 to TRBJ1-6, with a possible D match to TRBD1 (5 bases). Trimming pared 5 bases from V and 7 bases from J, leaving 21 bases between. The CDR3 is 17 amino acids. From germline, CDR1 is PRHDT and CDR2 FYEKMQ (reference sequence). The CDR3 sequence: CASSRLPGTRANSPLHF. CDR3 sequence (DNA): TGTGCCAGCAGCCGTCTCCCCGGGACCCGCGCGAATTCACCCCTCCACTTT.

The V and J genes are TRBV29-1 and TRBJ2-3; 7 nucleotides agree with TRBD1. The germline V gene has CDR1 SQVTM and CDR2 ANQGSEA. After removal of 2 bases from V and 2 bases from J, the junction contained 7 bases not matched to a gene. CDR3 length: 15 residues. The CDR3 DNA reads as TGCAGCGTTGAACGAGGCAGGGGGATCACAGATACGCAGTATTTT. Amino acid sequence: CSVERGRGITDTQYF.

This chain links TRBV20-1 with TRBJ1-2, with a weak D call TRBD1 (6 bases). Per germline, CDR1 DFQATT and CDR2 SNEGSKA (reference sequence). The CDR3 loop spans 11 amino acids. The ends were cut back, 5 bases at V and 6 bases at J, with 10 bases in the middle. The CDR3 region is CSALQGNGYTF. The DNA of the CDR3 is TGCAGTGCTCTACAGGGAAATGGCTACACCTTC.

The CDR3 region has the DNA TGCGCCAGCAGCTTGGCCGGGACAGGGAATCAGCCCCAGCATTTT. Translating it yields CASSLAGTGNQPQHF. J is TRBJ1-5 and V is TRBV5-1; 9 bases fit TRBD1. The CDR3 is 15 amino acids. V lost 0 bases to trimming and J lost 4 bases; unmatched junction nucleotides: 2. In germline, CDR1 is SGHRS, CDR2 YFSETQ.

The CDR3 protein is CASSRTGTPNYNSPLHF. The DNA of the CDR3 is TGTGCCAGCAGCCGAACCGGGACCCCTAATTATAATTCACCCCTCCACTTT. V and J are TRBV5-5 and TRBJ1-6; TRBD1 is a possible D gene (5 bases). Trimming shortened V by 4 bases and J by 4 bases, and 18 bases separated the two germline ends. This CDR3 region has 17 residues. CDR1 is SGHKS and CDR2 is YYEKEE in the germline V gene (reference sequence). Variable domain in full (rest from reference TRBV5-5 and TRBJ1-6): DAGVTQSPTHLIKTRGQQVTLRCSPISGHKSVSWYQQVLGQGPQFIFQYYEKEERGRGNFPDRFSARQFPNYSSELNVNALLLGDSALYLCASSRTGTPNYNSPLHFGNGTRLTVT.

The chain couples TRBV9 to TRBJ2-5; D tentatively fits TRBD1 or TRBD2 (5 bases each). The CDR3 loop spans 15 amino acids. Germline CDR1 and CDR2: SGDLS and YYNGEE. V lost 3 bases and J lost 5, with 17 bases in between. In DNA form, the CDR3 reads TGTGCCAGCAGCGCCGGGACGGATGGAGTGGAGACCCAGTACTTC. Its translation is CASSAGTDGVETQYF.

The chain uses TRBV6-6 and TRBJ1-1; possible D gene TRBD1, 5 bases. The CDR3 sequence is 13 residues long. Trimming removed 5 bases from V and 1 base from J, with 8 bases in between. CDR1 and CDR2 from the germline V gene are MNHNY and SVGAGI (reference sequence). The CDR3 here is CASSPQGNTEAFF. In DNA, the CDR3 is TGTGCCAGCAGTCCGCAGGGGAACACTGAAGCTTTCTTT.

V gene TRBV7-3 combines with J gene TRBJ2-1, with TRBD1 as a possible D gene (5 bases). Germline V gene lookup returns CDR1 SGHTA and CDR2 FQGTGA. This CDR3 is built from 12 residues. The V and J ends lost 6 bases and 5 bases respectively, with 8 bases between them. CDR3 amino acids: CASSQGDNEQFF. The DNA for the CDR3 is TGTGCCAGCAGTCAGGGCGACAATGAGCAGTTCTTC. Complete variable domain (other parts from reference TRBV7-3 and TRBJ2-1): GAGVSQTPSNKVTEKGKYVELRCDPISGHTALYWYRQSLGQGPEFLIYFQGTGAADDSGLPNDRFFAVRPEGSVSTLKIQRTERGDSAVYLCASSQGDNEQFFGPGTRLTVL.

The chain employs TRBV4-1 and TRBJ2-3; unclear D gene. V was cut by 0 bases and J by 2 bases, with 6 bases left in between. CDR3 length equals 14 residues. CDR1 MGHRA and CDR2 YSYEKL come from the germline V gene. The CDR3 sequence: CASSQDTNTDTQYF. The CDR3, as DNA: TGCGCCAGCAGCCAAGATACTAACACAGATACGCAGTATTTT.

The chain recombines TRBV6-5 with TRBJ1-3; no clear D gene. This CDR3 spans 15 amino acids. Germline CDR1 and CDR2: MNHEY and SVGAGI. Trimming left V 0 bases short and J 2 bases short, with 8 bases between. DNA of the CDR3: TGTGCCAGCAGTTACTCCGCCCCGACTGGAAACACCATATATTTT. Its protein is CASSYSAPTGNTIYF.

Here the CDR3 reads CASSYSGDTGELFF. CDR3 nucleotides: TGTGCCAGCAGTTATAGCGGAGACACCGGGGAGCTGTTTTTT. The chain links TRBV6-5 to TRBJ2-2; D is possibly TRBD2 (6 bases). V was shortened by 3 bases and J by 3 bases, with 8 bases between the two germline ends. Germline V gives CDR1 MNHEY, CDR2 SVGAGI. The CDR3 is 14 residues long.

The chain is built from TRBV4-2 and TRBJ1-4, with 7 bases matching TRBD1. Germline values: CDR1 LGHNA, CDR2 YNFKEQ. V lost 4 bases to trimming and J lost 0 bases; unmatched junction nucleotides: 8. CDR3 length: 17 residues. This CDR3 reads CASSPAGTATTNEKLFF. CDR3 DNA sequence: TGTGCCAGCAGCCCTGCCGGGACAGCTACAACTAATGAAAAACTGTTTTTT.

A remark on this clone: This sample also contains other DNA sequences that code for the same CDR3. V usage is TRBV19 and J usage is TRBJ1-2; perhaps TRBD1 as D (5 bases). This CDR3 has 15 residues. Trimming took 3 bases from V and 5 from J, leaving 16 bases between them. In germline, CDR1 is LNHDA, CDR2 SQIVND (reference sequence). The CDR3 protein is CASSIAGTGGYGYTF. CDR3 bases: TGTGCCAGTAGTATTGCCGGAACAGGAGGTTATGGCTACACCTTC.

This sequence joins TRBV27 and TRBJ2-2, with 13 bases fitting TRBD2. CDR1 and CDR2 from the germline V gene are MNHEY and SMNVEV (reference sequence). The CDR3 spans 19 residues. V trimming: 5 bases; J trimming: 4 bases; junction bases outside the gene matches: 13. The CDR3, as DNA: TGTGCCAGCAGTCTAACCGTAGGACTAGCGGGGGCGAGCACCGGGGAGCTGTTTTTT. Encoded protein: CASSLTVGLAGASTGELFF.

V usage is TRBV4-1 and J usage is TRBJ1-2, with D possibly being TRBD1 (5 bases). CDR1 is MGHRA and CDR2 is YSYEKL in the germline V gene. Trimming stripped 1 base from V and 2 bases from J, with 17 bases between. The CDR3 covers 17 residues. The DNA for the CDR3 is TGCGCCAGCAGCCAAGTAATCAATCGGGGGGGGAACTATGGCTACACCTTC. Translation: CASSQVINRGGNYGYTF.

This chain links TRBV6-2 or TRBV6-3 with TRBJ2-7; TRBD2 is a possible D gene (5 bases). The CDR3 is 18 amino acids. The germline CDR1 and CDR2 sequences are MNHEY and SVGEGT. Trimming removed 4 bases at V and 4 bases at J, with 26 bases between. CDR3: CASSSRSPGENGVYEQYF. As DNA, the CDR3 is TGTGCCAGCAGTTCCCGGAGTCCCGGGGAAAATGGTGTGTACGAGCAGTACTTC.

This chain joins TRBV20-1 and TRBJ1-1; D possibly corresponds to TRBD1 (5 bases). The CDR3 runs 15 residues. Germline assignment: CDR1 DFQATT and CDR2 SNEGSKA (reference sequence). V was shortened by 3 bases and J by 4 bases, with 18 bases between the two germline ends. The CDR3 is CSASCGQGMRTEAFF. The CDR3 DNA is TGCAGTGCTAGTTGCGGGCAGGGAATGCGCACTGAAGCTTTCTTT.

V usage is TRBV6-4 and J usage is TRBJ2-1; D tentatively fits TRBD1 or TRBD2 (6 bases each). The CDR3 runs 13 residues. V gave up 0 bases and J gave up 9 bases, with 9 bases separating them. The germline V gene has CDR1 MRHNA and CDR2 SNTAGT. The CDR3 DNA follows: TGTGCCAGCAGTGACTCAGAGGGGGGTGAGCAGTTCTTC. Protein sequence: CASSDSEGGEQFF.

This rearrangement joins TRBV6-5 to TRBJ2-2; D not resolved. CDR3 length: 14 residues. The germline CDR1 and CDR2 sequences are MNHEY and SVGAGI. The germline V and J ends were trimmed by 7 bases and 2 bases, with 11 bases remaining between them. The CDR3 DNA follows: TGTGCCAGCACGTACCAGTCCAACACCGGGGAGCTGTTTTTT. It translates to CASTYQSNTGELFF.

This chain uses TRBV5-4 with TRBJ2-7; D could derive from TRBD1 or TRBD2 (5 bases each). Trimming stripped 0 bases from V and 3 bases from J, with 13 bases between. Germline CDR1 SGHNT, CDR2 YYREEE (reference sequence). The CDR3 contains 15 residues. This CDR3 reads CASSLGGSISYEQYF. CDR3 nucleotide sequence: TGTGCCAGCAGCTTGGGGGGGTCAATCAGCTACGAGCAGTACTTC.